The text below deals with one T cell receptor (beta chain). Its antigen specificity is not known. Per-base quality was not reported, and no clone a single base away is much larger than it. The immunoSEQ Assay was used to sequence TCRbeta CDR3 regions. After extraction, genomic DNA underwent amplification by bias-controlled multiplex PCR, followed by high-throughput sequencing. The original pipeline was this. To quantify the absolute abundance of each unique TCRbeta CDR3 region, sequences were collapsed and filtered. T cell fraction was estimated by normalization of TCRbeta template counts to usable DNA, with usable DNA being measured through amplification of reference genes present in all nucleated cells. Repertoire TCRs were annotated as SARS-CoV-2-specific when V gene, CDR3 amino acid sequence and J gene were exactly matched to a known reactive TCR set. The reference SARS-CoV-2 TCR set was derived from MIRA and filtered for enrichment in COVID-19-positive ImmuneCODE repertoires, a step that removed public or cross-reactive TCRs. Drawing on the MIRA antigens, annotated TCRs were analysed further at the level of specific ORF or position within ORF. Breadth was defined as annotated unique rearrangements over total unique productive rearrangements; depth was the summed frequency of those rearrangements. Two-sided Wilcoxon rank-sum tests were used to compare TCR breadth between groups. This immuneACCESS table, as held by TCRdb, lists in-frame sequences with V and J called but not all clones. Of the missing ones, under half trace to an unresolved V gene in checked studies; the others have no known cause. V, J and clone size were drawn from that table, and D and trimming were deduced from the DNA. The table for this sample lists 240,000 or so clones; 70% to 90% of them were counted only once. Around 11% of the sample lies in the top ten.

This sample was taken from a study of Ad26.COV2.S vaccination and SARS-CoV-2 variants (dated by TCRdb to about 2021). In terms of the full investigation: Vaccine-arm donors came from COV1001, a multicentre, randomized, double-blind, placebo-controlled phase I-IIa trial of Ad26.COV2.S in healthy adults. Ad26.COV2.S was given intramuscularly at 5x10^10 or 1x10^11 viral particles, as a single shot or as two shots 56 days apart. TCRbeta repertoire sequencing served as the tool for gauging how specific and how broad the SARS-CoV-2-reactive T cell receptors were following Ad26.COV2.S vaccination. A total of approximately 30 samples were included in the TCR-sequenced set, comprising around 19 Ad26.COV2.S vaccine recipients, 5 placebo recipients and 8 SARS-CoV-2 convalescent individuals. Participants in the trial were split at random into five groups of five each, receiving low-dose or high-dose Ad26.COV2.S once or twice, or else placebo on both occasions. Throughout the experiments and outcome assessment, investigators stayed blinded to trial group allocation.

What this sample's treatment or condition label stands for: around 19 received Ad26.COV2.S at low or high dose, single or two shots; five or six received placebo; per-sample allocation not given. For vaccine and placebo recipients, repertoires were sequenced using samples collected on day 63 after the first injection. Cohort 1b enrolled 25 or so adults aged 18-55 years at a single site in Boston, USA, between 29 July and 7 August 2020. Ad26.COV2.S consisted of a replication-incompetent adenovirus type 26 vector by which a prefusion-stabilized SARS-CoV-2 spike protein from the original Wuhan strain was expressed. Results the study describes overall, beyond this receptor: The authors noted that total T cell responses may have been underestimated by the TCR breadth and depth analyses. Substantial breadth of spike-specific CD8+ and CD4+ T cell responses was reported after vaccination. Spike-specific TCR breadth was higher in Ad26.COV2.S recipients than in placebo recipients (P = 0.0014). The study was not powered for comparison of responses between vaccine doses or regimens. Vaccine and placebo recipients had comparable non-spike TCR breadth, which fits with the vaccine containing only spike.

The junction carries 13 bases between V and J, which are trimmed by 3 bases and 4 bases respectively. The CDR3 sequence holds 15 residues, the cysteine and phenylalanine included. The read is trimmed to its CDR3 DNA, 45 bases read in frame from base 1. According to the germline V gene, CDR1 reads LGHNT and CDR2 reads FRNRAP. The sample here was peripheral blood, taken in a trial of Ad26.COV2.S vaccine versus placebo. This receptor was taken from a person between 18 and 65 years old who received the Ad26.COV2.S COVID-19 vaccine or a placebo. The rearrangement joined TRBV12-5 to TRBJ1-3; a confident D gene designation cannot be given. CDR3 protein: CASGFRGFFGNTIYF. The nucleotide sequence is given as TGTGCTAGTGGTTTTCGGGGTTTCTTCGGAAACACCATATATTTT.